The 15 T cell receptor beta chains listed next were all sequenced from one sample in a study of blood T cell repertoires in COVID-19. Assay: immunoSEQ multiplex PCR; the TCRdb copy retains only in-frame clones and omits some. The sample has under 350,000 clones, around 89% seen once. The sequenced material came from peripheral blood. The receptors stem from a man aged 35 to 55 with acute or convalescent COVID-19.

CDR3 bases: TGTGCCAGCAGTCCCTGGGGGAAAGGGGGAAACAATCAGCCCCAGCATTTT. Amino acid sequence: CASSPWGKGGNNQPQHF. The chain couples TRBV6-2 or TRBV6-3 to TRBJ1-5; maybe TRBD1 (6 bases). Germline V gives CDR1 MNHEY, CDR2 SVGEGT. This CDR3 is built from 17 residues. The V gene lost 5 bases and the J gene lost 3 bases, with 20 bases spanning the gap.

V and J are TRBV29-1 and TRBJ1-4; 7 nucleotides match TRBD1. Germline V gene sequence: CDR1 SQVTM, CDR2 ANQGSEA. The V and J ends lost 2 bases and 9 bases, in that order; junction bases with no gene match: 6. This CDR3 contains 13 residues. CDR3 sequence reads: CSVEKLQGKKLFF. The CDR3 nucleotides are TGCAGCGTTGAAAAGTTACAGGGGAAAAAACTGTTTTTT.

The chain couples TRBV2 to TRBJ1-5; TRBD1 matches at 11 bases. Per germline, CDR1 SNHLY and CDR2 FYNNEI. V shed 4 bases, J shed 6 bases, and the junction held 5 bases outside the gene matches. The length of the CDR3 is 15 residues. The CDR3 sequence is CASSAGQGAGQPQHF. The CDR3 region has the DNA TGTGCCAGCAGTGCCGGACAGGGGGCTGGTCAGCCCCAGCATTTT.

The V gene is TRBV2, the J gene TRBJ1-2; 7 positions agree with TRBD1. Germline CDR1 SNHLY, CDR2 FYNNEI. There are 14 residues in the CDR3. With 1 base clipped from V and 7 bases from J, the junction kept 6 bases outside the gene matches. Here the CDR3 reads CASSEEGTVGGYTF. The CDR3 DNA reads TGTGCCAGCAGTGAAGAGGGGACAGTGGGTGGCTACACCTTC.

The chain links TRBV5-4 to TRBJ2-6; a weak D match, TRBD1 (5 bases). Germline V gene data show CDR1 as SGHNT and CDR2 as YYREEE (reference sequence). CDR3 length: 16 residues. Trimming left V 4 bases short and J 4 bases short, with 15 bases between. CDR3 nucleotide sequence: TGTGCCAGCAGCACCCCACCTAAGGGGGGGGCCAACGTCCTGACTTTC. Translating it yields CASSTPPKGGANVLTF.

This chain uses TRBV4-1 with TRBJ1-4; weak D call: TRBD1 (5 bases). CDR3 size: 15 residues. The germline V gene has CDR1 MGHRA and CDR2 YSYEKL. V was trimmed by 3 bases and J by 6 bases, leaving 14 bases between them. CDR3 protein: CASSHQQGWDEKLFF. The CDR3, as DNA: TGCGCCAGCAGCCACCAGCAGGGTTGGGATGAAAAACTGTTTTTT.

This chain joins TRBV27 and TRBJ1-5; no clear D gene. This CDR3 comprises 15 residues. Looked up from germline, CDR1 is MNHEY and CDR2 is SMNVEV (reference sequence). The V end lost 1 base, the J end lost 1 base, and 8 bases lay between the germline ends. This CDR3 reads CASSLLSQSNQPQHF. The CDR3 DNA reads TGTGCCAGCAGTTTATTGTCACAGAGCAATCAGCCCCAGCATTTT.

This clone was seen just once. CDR3 in amino acids: CASSYRDRGPQGTEAFF. For the CDR3, the DNA is TGCGCCAGCAGCTACCGGGACAGGGGCCCGCAGGGCACTGAAGCTTTCTTT. This sequence joins TRBV5-1 and TRBJ1-1, with TRBD1 matching 10 bases. J gave up 4 bases and V 3 bases, and 12 bases lay outside the gene matches. Germline CDR1 reads SGHRS; CDR2 reads YFSETQ. There are 17 residues in the CDR3.

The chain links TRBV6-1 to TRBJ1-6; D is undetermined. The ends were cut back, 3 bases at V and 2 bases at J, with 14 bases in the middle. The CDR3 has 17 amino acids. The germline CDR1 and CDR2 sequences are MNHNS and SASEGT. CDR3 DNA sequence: TGTGCCAGCAGTGATAAAGCGGGCAGCGCCTATAATTCACCCCTCCACTTT. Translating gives CASSDKAGSAYNSPLHF.

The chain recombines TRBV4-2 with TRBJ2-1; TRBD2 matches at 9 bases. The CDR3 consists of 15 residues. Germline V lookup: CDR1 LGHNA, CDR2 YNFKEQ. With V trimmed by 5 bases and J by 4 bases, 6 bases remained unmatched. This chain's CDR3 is CASSLSGGLYNEQFF. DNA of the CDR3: TGTGCCAGCAGCTTAAGCGGGGGGCTTTACAATGAGCAGTTCTTC.

The CDR3: CASRRTGITEAFF. The CDR3 region has the DNA TGTGCCAGTCGTCGCACAGGGATCACTGAAGCTTTCTTT. The V call is TRBV6-5, the J call TRBJ1-1; D possibly corresponds to TRBD1 (6 bases). Germline V lookup: CDR1 MNHEY, CDR2 SVGAGI. V gave up 9 bases and J gave up 4 bases, with 15 bases separating them. This CDR3 region has 13 residues.

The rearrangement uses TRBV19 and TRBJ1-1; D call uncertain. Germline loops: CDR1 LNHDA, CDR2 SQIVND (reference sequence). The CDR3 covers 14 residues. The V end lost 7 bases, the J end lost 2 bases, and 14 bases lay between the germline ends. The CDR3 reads CASTPLGENTEAFF. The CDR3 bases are TGTGCCAGTACCCCCCTGGGAGAAAACACTGAAGCTTTCTTT.

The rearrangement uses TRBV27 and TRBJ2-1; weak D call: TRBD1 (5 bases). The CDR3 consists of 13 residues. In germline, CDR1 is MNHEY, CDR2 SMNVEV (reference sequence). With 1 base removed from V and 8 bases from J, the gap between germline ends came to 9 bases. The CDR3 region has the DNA TGTGCCAGCAGTTTATTAAGGGGTTATGAGCAGTTCTTC. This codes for CASSLLRGYEQFF.

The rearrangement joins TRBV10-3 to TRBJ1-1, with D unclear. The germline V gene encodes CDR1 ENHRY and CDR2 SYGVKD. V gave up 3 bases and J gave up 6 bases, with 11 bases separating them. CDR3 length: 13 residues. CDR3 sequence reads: CAISEGLRAEAFF. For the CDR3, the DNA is TGTGCCATCAGTGAAGGCCTGCGGGCTGAAGCTTTCTTT.

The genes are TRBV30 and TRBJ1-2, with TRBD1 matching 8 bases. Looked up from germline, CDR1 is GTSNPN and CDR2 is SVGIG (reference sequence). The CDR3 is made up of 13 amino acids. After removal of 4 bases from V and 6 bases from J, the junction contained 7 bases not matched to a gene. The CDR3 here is CAWTPRGQDGYTF. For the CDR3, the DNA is TGTGCCTGGACTCCTCGGGGACAGGATGGCTACACCTTC.